The 16 T cell receptor beta chains below were found in one sample sequenced in a study of T-cell memory formation after mild COVID-19. TCRdb fed the 5' RACE reads into MiXCR, producing one record per CDR3 protein. The sample records about 440,000 distinct CDR3 sequences, around 20% being singletons. Sequenced input: PBMCs or a T cell subset sorted from them (not recorded which). The receptors were gathered from an adult woman who had mild COVID-19 (a few samples of this study predate the infection). Cell type and time point are not known.

This clonotype appeared a few times. This rearrangement joins TRBV6-4 to TRBJ2-4, with 10 bases that match TRBD1. The V gene's germline CDR1 is MRHNA and CDR2 SNTAGT. There are 13 residues in the CDR3. The junction had 6 bases not matched to a gene; V was cut back by 11 bases and J by 5 bases. CDR3 sequence: CAATGTGENIQYF. CDR3 nucleotide sequence: TGTGCCGCTACCGGGACAGGGGAAAACATTCAGTACTTC.

The chain has TRBV2 and TRBJ1-6, with D perhaps matching TRBD1 (5 bases). Per germline, CDR1 SNHLY and CDR2 FYNNEI. The length of the CDR3 is 15 residues. V lost 3 bases and J 8 bases, leaving 14 bases between the germline ends. CDR3 residues: CASSERDGRYSPLHF. For the CDR3, the DNA is TGTGCCAGCAGTGAGAGGGACGGCCGATATTCACCCCTCCACTTT.

This clonotype was observed a handful of times. The V call is TRBV7-3, the J call TRBJ1-1; D gene unclear. CDR3 length equals 13 residues. Trimming pared 5 bases from V and 4 bases from J, leaving 11 bases between. Germline V gives CDR1 SGHTA, CDR2 FQGTGA. The CDR3 bases are TGTGCCAGCAGCCTGACTAGGAGCACTGAAGCTTTCTTT. It codes for CASSLTRSTEAFF.

The rearrangement joins TRBV4-3 to TRBJ2-7; 7 nucleotides align to TRBD2. Germline V gene data show CDR1 as LGHNA and CDR2 as YSLEER. The CDR3 length is 15 residues. V lost 2 bases, J lost 3 bases, and 7 bases stayed unmatched. CDR3 DNA: TGCGCCAGCAGCCAAAGAACCGGGAGGAGCTACGAGCAGTACTTC. Protein product: CASSQRTGRSYEQYF.

The J gene is TRBJ2-2, the V gene TRBV6-5; 7 nucleotides align to TRBD1. Germline assignment: CDR1 MNHEY and CDR2 SVGAGI. The V segment lost 0 bases and the J segment 4 bases; nucleotides outside the gene matches: 8. The CDR3 is 17 residues long. For the CDR3, the DNA is TGTGCCAGCAGTTACTCGCCGTCCGGGACAGTCACCGGGGAGCTGTTTTTT. Amino acid sequence: CASSYSPSGTVTGELFF.

This clonotype occurred a few times. The chain uses TRBV6-6 and TRBJ1-3, with a possible D match to TRBD1 (5 bases). Per germline, CDR1 MNHNY and CDR2 SVGAGI (reference sequence). The CDR3 contains 18 residues. V lost 0 bases and J 0 bases, leaving 15 bases between the germline ends. The CDR3 reads CASSYSSQDINSGNTIYF. In DNA form, the CDR3 reads TGTGCCAGCAGTTACTCGAGCCAGGACATCAACTCTGGAAACACCATATATTTT.

The chain joins TRBV12-3 or TRBV12-4 to TRBJ2-2; TRBD2 is a possible D gene (5 bases). The CDR3 is 16 residues long. The ends were cut back, 2 bases at V and 4 bases at J, with 14 bases in the middle. This chain's CDR3 is CASSLMRVVGTGELFF. CDR3 nucleotide sequence: TGTGCCAGCAGTTTAATGAGGGTGGTAGGCACCGGGGAGCTGTTTTTT.

The chain has TRBV5-1 and TRBJ2-7; 8 positions agree with TRBD1. CDR1 is SGHRS and CDR2 is YFSETQ in the germline V gene. V lost 4 bases and J lost 2; bases outside the gene matches: 5. The CDR3 contains 14 residues. In DNA form, the CDR3 reads TGCGCCAGCAGCGTCCGGGACAGGACCTACGAGCAGTACTTC. Residues: CASSVRDRTYEQYF. Supplemented by reference TRBV5-1 and TRBJ2-7, the full variable domain reads KAGVTQTPRYLIKTRGQQVTLSCSPISGHRSVSWYQQTPGQGLQFLFEYFSETQRNKGNFPGRFSGRQFSNSRSEMNVSTLELGDSALYLCASSVRDRTYEQYFGPGTRLTVT.

V usage is TRBV7-7 and J usage is TRBJ2-3; 9 positions match TRBD2. The V gene's germline CDR1 is SSHAT and CDR2 FNYEAQ (reference sequence). The CDR3 has 16 amino acids. V trimming: 2 bases; J trimming: 6 bases; junction bases outside the gene matches: 9. CDR3 loop: CASSLLAGARGDTQYF. The CDR3 DNA reads TGTGCCAGCAGCTTATTAGCGGGGGCCCGGGGGGATACGCAGTATTTT.

This chain links TRBV6-2 or TRBV6-3 with TRBJ2-3, with 9 bases identical to TRBD2. Unmatched junction bases numbered 6, after V lost 2 bases and J lost 6 bases. The CDR3 spans 15 residues. From germline, CDR1 is MNHEY and CDR2 SVGEGT. The CDR3 nucleotides read TGTGCCAGCAGTTACGGCGGGAGGGCCACCGATACGCAGTATTTT. This sequence encodes CASSYGGRATDTQYF.

The genes are TRBV3-1 and TRBJ2-2; D is unclear. The CDR3 runs 15 residues. CDR1 and CDR2 (germline): LGHDT, YNNKEL (reference sequence). The V end was cut by 0 bases, the J end by 8 bases, with 13 bases between. The CDR3 here is CASSQDQDTPGELFF. Here the CDR3 DNA reads TGTGCCAGCAGCCAAGACCAAGACACTCCGGGGGAGCTGTTTTTT.

The CDR3 here is CASSSDGAAAQPQHF. Written as DNA, the CDR3 is TGTGCCAGCAGCTCGGATGGGGCAGCCGCTCAGCCCCAGCATTTT. The chain has TRBV7-9 and TRBJ1-5; D perhaps matches TRBD1 (5 bases). The ends were cut back, 4 bases at V and 6 bases at J, with 16 bases in the middle. The CDR3 is made up of 15 amino acids. CDR1 is SEHNR and CDR2 is FQNEAQ in the germline V gene (reference sequence).

This clonotype was seen only a few times. CDR3 region: CASSTTRSAKNIQYF. In DNA form, the CDR3 reads TGTGCCAGCTCAACCACCAGATCAGCCAAAAACATTCAGTACTTC. V gene TRBV18 combines with J gene TRBJ2-4; the D is unclear. The V gene lost 5 bases and the J gene lost 0 bases, with 11 bases spanning the gap. From germline, CDR1 is KGHSH and CDR2 LQKENI. The CDR3 covers 15 residues.

This clonotype has a handful of counts. The CDR3 loop reads CASSSPLGTSGIYNEQFF. The CDR3 nucleotides read TGTGCCAGCAGCTCCCCTTTAGGGACTAGCGGGATCTACAATGAGCAGTTCTTC. This chain uses TRBV7-2 with TRBJ2-1; 13 bases map to TRBD2. The trim removed 4 bases at V and 3 bases at J, leaving 9 bases unmatched. The CDR3 spans 18 residues. CDR1 SGHTA and CDR2 FQGNSA come from the germline V gene.

The gene calls are TRBV18 and TRBJ1-2, with no clear D. This CDR3 contains 14 residues. Germline V gene sequence: CDR1 KGHSH, CDR2 LQKENI. V gave up 3 bases and J gave up 8 bases, with 16 bases separating them. CDR3 DNA: TGTGCCAGCTCACCTGAGATGGGCTGGCGGGGCTACACCTTC. Amino acid sequence: CASSPEMGWRGYTF.

The V call is TRBV27, the J call TRBJ2-3; TRBD2 agrees at 7 bases. Losses at the gene ends were 4 bases for V and 2 bases for J; bases not matched to a gene: 6. Germline V gene data show CDR1 as MNHEY and CDR2 as SMNVEV (reference sequence). The CDR3 is 15 amino acids. For the CDR3, the DNA is TGTGCCAGCAGTTGGCGGGAGTCGGTCACAGATACGCAGTATTTT. Its protein is CASSWRESVTDTQYF.